These 27 T cell receptor beta chains were sequenced from one sample in a study of blood T cell repertoires in COVID-19. The repertoire was sequenced with immunoSEQ multiplex PCR; TCRdb's copy has only in-frame clones and lacks some. This table holds tens of thousands of clones, 91% found once. Source material: peripheral blood. The receptor set was obtained from a human donor in a cohort sampled during active COVID-19.

V usage is TRBV3-1 (or the pseudogene TRBV3-2) and J usage is TRBJ2-5; D possibly corresponds to TRBD2 (6 bases). Germline CDR1 reads LGHDT; CDR2 reads YNNKEL (reference sequence). Trimming stripped 5 bases from V and 7 bases from J, with 17 bases between. This CDR3 has 14 residues. For the CDR3, the DNA is TGTGCCAGCAGCTTAAGTGGTGGGGGGTTGACCCAGTACTTC. Protein product: CASSLSGGGLTQYF.

This clone was recorded only once. This chain links TRBV5-1 with TRBJ2-2; D remains ambiguous. The CDR3 contains 14 residues. From germline, CDR1 is SGHRS and CDR2 YFSETQ. Trimming removed 6 bases at V and 5 bases at J, with 14 bases between. The CDR3 reads CASTPFRETGELFF. CDR3 in DNA: TGCGCCAGCACCCCATTCCGAGAGACCGGGGAGCTGTTTTTT.

The DNA for the CDR3 is TGTGCCAGCAGCTTAGGGACTAGCGGGGGGCCCTACGAGCAGTACTTC. This translates into CASSLGTSGGPYEQYF. The chain employs TRBV11-2 and TRBJ2-7; 14 nucleotides agree with TRBD2. J lost 2 bases, V lost 1 base, and 1 base had no gene match. The CDR3 covers 16 residues. Germline V lookup: CDR1 SGHAT, CDR2 FQNNGV.

Only one count was recorded for this clone. The chain couples TRBV24-1 to TRBJ2-3; D call uncertain. Trimming removed 5 bases from V and 3 bases from J, with 11 bases in between. Germline CDR1 is KGHDR and CDR2 is SFDVKD. The CDR3 loop spans 14 amino acids. CDR3 DNA: TGTGCCACCAGTGGTACGGGTTCTACAGATACGCAGTATTTT. Amino acids: CATSGTGSTDTQYF.

The chain combines TRBV30 with TRBJ1-2, with D unclear. Germline V gene lookup returns CDR1 GTSNPN and CDR2 SVGIG (reference sequence). V was pared by 3 bases and J by 2 bases, with 13 bases between. The CDR3 is 14 residues long. The CDR3 sequence: CAWSQSTENYGYTF. CDR3 in DNA: TGTGCCTGGAGCCAAAGTACAGAGAACTATGGCTACACCTTC.

The gene calls are TRBV9 and TRBJ1-3; D gene ambiguous. CDR1 and CDR2 from the germline V gene are SGDLS and YYNGEE. This CDR3 is built from 16 residues. V dropped 4 bases and J dropped 0 bases, with 14 bases sitting between them. CDR3 in DNA: TGTGCCAGCAGCATAGACACCACGTCCTCTGGAAACACCATATATTTT. Protein sequence: CASSIDTTSSGNTIYF.

The rearrangement uses TRBV6-5 and TRBJ2-1; 10 nucleotides align to TRBD2. Germline values: CDR1 MNHEY, CDR2 SVGAGI. The CDR3 loop spans 14 amino acids. J lost 3 bases, V lost 10 bases, and 6 bases had no gene match. This CDR3 is CATVAGGHYNEQFF. The DNA for the CDR3 is TGTGCCACCGTAGCGGGGGGCCACTACAATGAGCAGTTCTTC.

The chain uses TRBV21-1 and TRBJ1-3; whether TRBD1, the table's D call, matches the DNA was not checked. TRBV21-1 is deemed a pseudogene. The CDR3 runs 15 residues. This chain's CDR3 is CASSKGAEYGNTIYF. The CDR3 DNA follows: TGTGCCAGCAGCAAGGGGGCAGAGTATGGAAACACCATATATTTT.

This rearrangement joins TRBV5-1 to TRBJ2-6, with TRBD2 identical over 8 bases. Trimming removed 4 bases from V and 2 bases from J; junction bases left unmatched: 11. CDR1 SGHRS and CDR2 YFSETQ come from the germline V gene. This CDR3 contains 18 residues. CDR3 DNA sequence: TGCGCCAGCAGCCTAGGGACTAGAAGTGGAACTGGGGCCAACGTCCTGACTTTC. Its translation: CASSLGTRSGTGANVLTF.

The V call is TRBV5-1, the J call TRBJ2-7, with 11 bases identical to TRBD2. V was pared by 4 bases and J by 8 bases, with 11 bases of the junction left unmatched. Germline CDR1 and CDR2: SGHRS and YFSETQ. The CDR3 is 15 amino acids. CDR3 amino acids: CASSVTSGSGQKQYV. For the CDR3, the DNA is TGCGCCAGCAGCGTCACTAGCGGGAGCGGGCAGAAGCAGTACGTC.

The sample holds one count of this clone. The chain employs TRBV18 and TRBJ1-2; 7 bases agree with TRBD1. V lost 3 bases to trimming and J lost 2 bases; unmatched junction nucleotides: 15. This CDR3 comprises 18 residues. Germline lookup yields CDR1 KGHSH and CDR2 LQKENI. Written as DNA, the CDR3 is TGTGCCAGCTCACCCATGGACAGGCGGGAAGGACGCAACTATGGCTACACCTTC. Translated, it gives CASSPMDRREGRNYGYTF.

V and J are TRBV4-2 and TRBJ1-4, with D uncertain. CDR1 is LGHNA, CDR2 YNFKEQ, per germline. Deletions cut 3 bases from V and 6 bases from J, with 14 bases between. The CDR3 spans 15 residues. CDR3 residues: CASSQSGGGYEKLFF. The CDR3 nucleotides are TGTGCCAGCAGCCAGTCAGGTGGCGGGTATGAAAAACTGTTTTTT.

The rearrangement joins TRBV5-1 to TRBJ2-3; D is perhaps TRBD2 (6 bases). This CDR3 spans 15 amino acids. From germline, CDR1 is SGHRS and CDR2 YFSETQ. With 6 bases removed from V and 1 base from J, the gap between germline ends came to 15 bases. The CDR3 DNA sequence: TGCGCCAGCACCCCCCCCTCGGGGGGCACAGATACGCAGTATTTT. It translates to CASTPPSGGTDTQYF.

This chain links TRBV7-8 with TRBJ1-1; unclear D gene. CDR1 is SGHVS, CDR2 FQNEAQ, per germline. V lost 5 bases to trimming and J lost 1 base, with 14 bases between them. The CDR3 runs 15 residues. CDR3 sequence reads: CASSHQTLQNTEAFF. The DNA for the CDR3 is TGTGCCAGCAGCCATCAGACATTACAGAACACTGAAGCTTTCTTT. Together with reference TRBV7-8 and TRBJ1-1, the CDR3 gives the full variable domain: GAGVSQSPRYKVAKRGQDVALRCDPISGHVSLFWYQQALGQGPEFLTYFQNEAQLDKSGLPSDRFFAERPEGSVSTLKIQRTQQEDSAVYLCASSHQTLQNTEAFFGQGTRLTVV.

The gene calls are TRBV19 and TRBJ2-7, with TRBD2 matching 12 bases. This CDR3 has 17 amino acids. Germline CDR1 reads LNHDA; CDR2 reads SQIVND (reference sequence). Trimming took 2 bases from V and 2 from J; bases not matched to a gene: 7. CDR3 nucleotide sequence: TGTGCCAGTAGTATACGGACTAGCGGGGCCCTTACCTACGAGCAGTACTTC. The encoded protein is CASSIRTSGALTYEQYF.

The chain combines TRBV18 with TRBJ2-7; a weak D match, TRBD2 (5 bases). Germline V gene data show CDR1 as KGHSH and CDR2 as LQKENI. Trimming cost V 3 bases and J 6 bases, with 27 bases left between them. The CDR3 consists of 18 residues. The CDR3 loop is CASSPPMSGNPRVSEQYF. CDR3 bases: TGTGCCAGCTCACCTCCTATGTCCGGGAACCCTCGGGTGTCCGAGCAGTACTTC.

The chain joins TRBV6-2 or TRBV6-3 to TRBJ2-3, with 8 positions matching TRBD2. This CDR3 spans 15 amino acids. V dropped 6 bases and J dropped 2; count of bases not matched to a gene: 7. Germline V lookup: CDR1 MNHEY, CDR2 SVGEGT. The CDR3 DNA follows: TGTGCCAGCAGCCAAGCAGCGGGGGTCACAGATACGCAGTATTTT. Translating gives CASSQAAGVTDTQYF.

The chain is built from TRBV15 and TRBJ1-1; 7 bases agree with TRBD1. Trimming took 3 bases from V and 6 from J; bases not matched to a gene: 13. The CDR3 spans 16 residues. Per the germline V gene, CDR1 is LNHNV and CDR2 is YYDKDF (reference sequence). CDR3 coding DNA: TGTGCCACCAGCAGGGAAAAACAGGGGTTTCGGGCTGAAGCTTTCTTT. Protein product: CATSREKQGFRAEAFF.

For this clone: A much larger clone lies a single base off, so this may be a read error. The same CDR3 also results from other DNA sequences found in this sample. The CDR3 protein is CASSLARDSVGYTF. The DNA for the CDR3 is TGTGCCAGCAGTTTAGCCCGGGACAGTGTCGGCTATACCTTC. The gene calls are TRBV28 and TRBJ1-2, with 7 positions matching TRBD1. This CDR3 has 14 residues. Germline values: CDR1 MDHEN, CDR2 SYDVKM.

The count of this clone is one. J is TRBJ2-1 and V is TRBV13; D is ambiguous. V was trimmed by 4 bases and J by 7 bases, leaving 8 bases between them. In germline, CDR1 is PRHDT, CDR2 FYEKMQ (reference sequence). CDR3 size: 12 residues. CDR3 sequence (DNA): TGTGCCAGCAGCTCCAGATTGAATGAGCAGTTCTTC. It codes for CASSSRLNEQFF.

The chain has TRBV19 and TRBJ2-3, with TRBD2 identical over 11 bases. This CDR3 contains 17 residues. Looked up from germline, CDR1 is LNHDA and CDR2 is SQIVND (reference sequence). V was clipped by 7 bases and J by 1 base; unmatched bases: 10. The CDR3 DNA reads as TGTGCCAGTACGGCTAGCGGGAGGTGGGGGGGCACAGATACGCAGTATTTT. Encoded protein: CASTASGRWGGTDTQYF.

This clone was found once. The J gene is TRBJ1-1, the V gene TRBV9; 8 nucleotides agree with TRBD1. This CDR3 is built from 14 residues. Trimming took 5 bases from V and 6 from J; bases not matched to a gene: 9. The germline CDR1 and CDR2 sequences are SGDLS and YYNGEE. The CDR3 here is CASSTRDRSSEAFF. The CDR3 coding sequence is TGTGCCAGCAGTACTCGGGACAGGAGCTCTGAAGCTTTCTTT.

The CDR3 nucleotides are TGTGCCAGCTCACCAGTACAGAACACTGAAGCTTTCTTT. Its protein is CASSPVQNTEAFF. The chain has TRBV18 and TRBJ1-1, with D uncertain. CDR1 is KGHSH, CDR2 LQKENI, per germline. Trimming pared 2 bases from V and 1 base from J, leaving 5 bases between. The CDR3 sequence is 13 residues long.

The chain carries TRBV5-1 and TRBJ1-2, with a weak D call TRBD1 (5 bases). The CDR3 is 16 amino acids. The V and J ends lost 4 bases and 3 bases respectively, with 19 bases between them. Germline CDR1 reads SGHRS; CDR2 reads YFSETQ. The CDR3 bases are TGCGCCAGCAGCGACCATGGGACTCCAGCCGACTATGGCTACACCTTC. Translation gives CASSDHGTPADYGYTF.

The V and J genes are TRBV7-8 and TRBJ1-2; tentative D call: TRBD1 (5 bases). CDR1 is SGHVS, CDR2 FQNEAQ, per germline. CDR3 length: 18 amino acids. Trimming left V 1 base short and J 4 bases short, with 22 bases between. CDR3 sequence reads: CASSLESAGPGTSYGYTF. DNA for the CDR3: TGTGCCAGCAGCTTAGAGAGCGCGGGGCCCGGGACCTCCTATGGCTACACCTTC. The full variable domain, its missing parts supplied by reference TRBV7-8 and TRBJ1-2, is GAGVSQSPRYKVAKRGQDVALRCDPISGHVSLFWYQQALGQGPEFLTYFQNEAQLDKSGLPSDRFFAERPEGSVSTLKIQRTQQEDSAVYLCASSLESAGPGTSYGYTFGSGTRLTVV.

This rearrangement joins TRBV29-1 to TRBJ1-2, with D tentatively TRBD1 (5 bases). The CDR3 length is 13 residues. Trimming took 5 bases from V and 4 from J, leaving 14 bases between them. CDR1 is SQVTM, CDR2 ANQGSEA, per germline. This chain's CDR3 is CSVTRQGSYGYTF. CDR3 nucleotide sequence: TGCAGCGTTACCCGTCAGGGTAGCTATGGCTACACCTTC.

The CDR3 coding sequence is TGTGCCAGCAGCTCAGGGGGTCGTGGAGGGGACAATTCACCCCTCCACTTT. Translation: CASSSGGRGGDNSPLHF. The chain uses TRBV5-4 and TRBJ1-6; TRBD1 matches 7 bases. This CDR3 comprises 17 residues. Germline CDR1 reads SGHNT; CDR2 reads YYREEE (reference sequence). After removal of 3 bases from V and 7 bases from J, the junction contained 13 bases not matched to a gene.